The rows below give T cell receptor beta chains drawn from one sample of a study of blood T cells in healthy people across ages. TCRdb independently ran MiXCR on the 5' RACE reads; one entry per CDR3 protein. The sample lists around 1,600,000 distinct CDR3 sequences; approximately 43% were seen once. Sequencing input: blood. These receptors all stem from a woman aged 18-29 years in good health. Both conserved end residues are part of each CDR3. A D gene is named only where the DNA matches it firmly. The size entry is marked missing in some rows and otherwise reads once, few, many or a size class.

CDR3 protein	CDR3 DNA	J gene	clone size	V gene	D gene
CASEVTGNSYEQYF	TGTGCCAGTGAAGTGACAGGGAATTCTTACGAGCAGTACTTC	TRBJ2-7	NA	TRBV28	TRBD1
CASSQVPGAREEKLFF	TGTGCCAGCAGCCAAGTCCCTGGGGCGCGAGAGGAAAAACTGTTTTTT	TRBJ1-4	few	TRBV4-2	NA
CASSFRQVGAGELFF	TGTGCCAGCAGCTTCCGGCAGGTGGGGGCCGGGGAGCTGTTTTTT	TRBJ2-2	few	TRBV7-3	NA
CASSEFWTVTYQPQHF	TGTGCCAGCAGTGAATTCTGGACAGTTACTTATCAGCCCCAGCATTTT	TRBJ1-5	few	TRBV2	NA
CASREGQPTDEQYF	TGTGCCAGCAGGGAAGGACAGCCCACCGACGAGCAGTACTTC	TRBJ2-7	NA	TRBV28	NA
CASSFRGSGEKLFF	TGTGCCAGCAGCTTCAGGGGCTCGGGTGAAAAACTGTTTTTT	TRBJ1-4	once	TRBV7-2	NA
CASSLAPSRRNTEAFF	TGTGCCAGCAGCTTAGCGCCGTCCAGGCGAAATACTGAAGCTTTCTTT	TRBJ1-1	NA	TRBV7-9	NA
CASSQAGVSPDTQYF	TGCGCCAGCAGCCAAGCGGGAGTCTCCCCAGATACGCAGTATTTT	TRBJ2-3	few	TRBV4-1	NA
CASSQPGTGLTDTQYF	TGTGCCAGCAGCCAGCCGGGGACAGGCCTCACAGATACGCAGTATTTT	TRBJ2-3	NA	TRBV14	TRBD1
CSARDWEERGNEQFF	TGCAGTGCTAGAGATTGGGAGGAAAGAGGGAATGAGCAGTTCTTC	TRBJ2-1	NA	TRBV20-1	NA
CASSDRQVDEQYF	TGTGCCAGCTCAGACAGACAGGTGGACGAGCAGTACTTC	TRBJ2-7	NA	TRBV18	NA
CASRPRLATDTQYF	TGTGCCAGCAGACCCCGGCTAGCGACAGATACGCAGTATTTT	TRBJ2-3	NA	TRBV12-3/TRBV12-4	NA
CASSFNVLAETQYF	TGTGCCAGCAGTTTTAATGTGCTCGCAGAGACCCAGTACTTC	TRBJ2-5	NA	TRBV12-3/TRBV12-4	NA
CSVSGLAGGSSYEQYF	TGCAGCGTGTCCGGACTAGCGGGGGGAAGCTCCTACGAGCAGTACTTC	TRBJ2-7	few	TRBV29-1	TRBD2
CAVRSGANVLTF	TGTGCCGTACGTTCTGGGGCCAACGTCCTGACTTTC	TRBJ2-6	few	TRBV12-3/TRBV12-4	NA
CASSYSSPRSSYEQYF	TGTGCCAGCAGTTACTCGTCTCCACGAAGCTCCTACGAGCAGTACTTC	TRBJ2-7	NA	TRBV6-2/TRBV6-3	NA
CAWSPGQGSQPQHF	TGTGCCTGGAGTCCCGGACAGGGAAGTCAGCCCCAGCATTTT	TRBJ1-5	NA	TRBV30	TRBD1
CASSSDGTGGLGYTF	TGTGCCAGCAGTTCTGACGGGACAGGGGGTTTAGGCTACACCTTC	TRBJ1-2	few	TRBV7-2	TRBD1
CASSQIGANYGYTF	TGTGCCAGCAGTCAGATCGGGGCGAACTATGGCTACACCTTC	TRBJ1-2	few	TRBV6-5	NA
CSARHSGGETQYF	TGCAGTGCTAGACACTCGGGCGGAGAGACCCAGTACTTC	TRBJ2-5	few	TRBV20-1	NA
CASNSPTGGNTEAFF	TGTGCCAGCAATTCCCCGACAGGGGGAAACACTGAAGCTTTCTTT	TRBJ1-1	NA	TRBV28	TRBD1
CASSPTGTGNSEAFF	TGTGCCAGCAGCCCGACCGGGACAGGGAATTCTGAAGCTTTCTTT	TRBJ1-1	NA	TRBV7-3	TRBD1
CASSQEISIVGNEQFF	TGTGCCAGCAGCCAAGAAATCTCGATCGTGGGGAATGAGCAGTTCTTC	TRBJ2-1	few	TRBV3-1	NA
CASSLGGQSSYNEQFF	TGTGCCAGCAGCTTAGGCGGACAGAGCTCCTACAATGAGCAGTTCTTC	TRBJ2-1	few	TRBV7-2	NA
CSARAGGQDTGELFF	TGCAGTGCTAGAGCGGGGGGGCAGGACACCGGGGAGCTGTTTTTT	TRBJ2-2	many	TRBV20-1	TRBD2
CSVDRVDTEAFF	TGCAGCGTGGACAGGGTGGACACTGAAGCTTTCTTT	TRBJ1-1	NA	TRBV29-1	TRBD1
CASSWDREDQPQHF	TGTGCCAGCAGTTGGGACAGGGAGGATCAGCCCCAGCATTTT	TRBJ1-5	NA	TRBV6-7	TRBD1
CASSRRERSYNEQYF	TGTGCCAGCAGCCGCAGGGAGAGGTCCTACAATGAGCAGTACTTC	TRBJ2-5	NA	TRBV7-2	NA
CAETGTLNQPQHF	TGTGCCGAAACCGGGACACTTAATCAGCCCCAGCATTTT	TRBJ1-5	NA	TRBV28	NA
CSARGSSGANVLTF	TGCAGTGCTCGGGGCAGCTCTGGGGCCAACGTCCTGACTTTC	TRBJ2-6	NA	TRBV20-1	NA
CAIRPLGGSAGYTF	TGTGCCATCAGGCCCCTCGGGGGAAGCGCTGGCTACACCTTC	TRBJ1-2	few	TRBV10-3	NA
CASSLTRGTTDTQYF	TGTGCCAGCAGTCTCACGCGGGGAACAACAGATACGCAGTATTTT	TRBJ2-3	few	TRBV11-2	NA
CASSLLEGASTDTQYF	TGTGCCAGCAGCTTACTTGAAGGGGCTAGCACAGATACGCAGTATTTT	TRBJ2-3	once	TRBV11-2	NA
CASSLVGPVNTEAFF	TGTGCCAGCAGCTTAGTTGGCCCGGTAAACACTGAAGCTTTCTTT	TRBJ1-1	NA	TRBV7-2	NA
CASSYWPEYEQYF	TGTGCCAGCAGCTACTGGCCCGAATACGAGCAGTACTTC	TRBJ2-7	NA	TRBV7-9	NA
CASSYGKFTYEQYF	TGTGCCAGCAGTTATGGGAAATTTACCTACGAGCAGTACTTC	TRBJ2-7	NA	TRBV27	NA
CASSFWDRDYYGYTF	TGTGCCAGCAGCTTCTGGGACAGGGACTACTATGGCTACACCTTC	TRBJ1-2	NA	TRBV5-6	TRBD1
CASSPQTGNEGFF	TGTGCCAGCAGTCCCCAAACAGGGAACGAGGGGTTCTTC	TRBJ2-1	NA	TRBV7-9	NA
CASSPSAWTTGFETQYF	TGTGCCAGCAGCCCCAGCGCCTGGACGACAGGCTTTGAGACCCAGTACTTC	TRBJ2-5	NA	TRBV7-9	NA
CASSYSGGDYGYTF	TGTGCCAGCAGTTACTCAGGGGGGGACTATGGCTACACCTTC	TRBJ1-2	NA	TRBV27	TRBD1
CASSRGQGEEAFF	TGTGCCAGCAGCCGAGGACAGGGTGAGGAAGCTTTCTTT	TRBJ1-1	NA	TRBV7-3	TRBD1
CAGSGYRDRLDTQYF	TGTGCCGGCAGCGGGTACCGGGACAGGTTAGATACGCAGTATTTT	TRBJ2-3	NA	TRBV7-9	TRBD1
CASSLRGLDTQYF	TGTGCCAGCAGTTTACGAGGTTTAGATACGCAGTATTTT	TRBJ2-3	NA	TRBV27	NA
CASSNGTGMGDQPQHF	TGTGCTAGCAGCAACGGGACAGGGATGGGCGATCAGCCCCAGCATTTT	TRBJ1-5	few	TRBV7-7	TRBD1
CASSFVVKDERYF	TGTGCCAGCAGTTTCGTAGTTAAGGACGAGCGGTACTTC	TRBJ2-5	once	TRBV28	NA
CASSFDQGTDTQYF	TGCGCCAGCAGCTTTGACCAGGGTACAGATACGCAGTATTTT	TRBJ2-3	few	TRBV5-1	NA
CASSRTEQQETQYF	TGTGCCAGCAGCCGGACAGAACAGCAAGAGACCCAGTACTTC	TRBJ2-5	NA	TRBV7-9	NA
CASSQSGASREDTQYF	TGCGCCAGCAGCCAGTCTGGAGCTAGCCGGGAAGATACGCAGTATTTT	TRBJ2-3	NA	TRBV4-3	NA
CAIRGLAGNTDTQYF	TGTGCCATCAGGGGACTAGCGGGAAACACAGATACGCAGTATTTT	TRBJ2-3	NA	TRBV10-3	TRBD2
CASSQRKPGQGTLGMQRYF	TGTGCCAGCAGCCAAAGAAAGCCGGGACAGGGGACATTAGGAATGCAGCGGTACTTC	TRBJ2-4	once	TRBV5-5	TRBD1
CASSQEEGAYEQYF	TGCGCCAGCAGCCAAGAGGAGGGAGCGTACGAGCAGTACTTC	TRBJ2-7	few	TRBV4-3	NA
CASSPGRSSGANVLTF	TGTGCCAGCAGTCCGGGACGGTCCTCTGGGGCCAACGTCCTGACTTTC	TRBJ2-6	NA	TRBV6-5	NA
CASSQGTSGPYNEQYF	TGCGCCAGCAGCCAGGGGACTAGCGGGCCGTACAATGAGCAGTACTTC	TRBJ2-7	few	TRBV4-3	TRBD2
CASSLVGGINEKLFF	TGTGCCAGCAGTCTGGTGGGAGGGATTAATGAAAAACTGTTTTTT	TRBJ1-4	NA	TRBV6-6	NA
CASSRTGGLKETQYF	TGCGCCAGCAGCCGGACCGGGGGCCTTAAAGAGACCCAGTACTTC	TRBJ2-5	NA	TRBV4-3	NA
CAISEAGGGYEQYF	TGTGCCATCAGTGAGGCGGGGGGCGGATACGAGCAGTACTTC	TRBJ2-7	NA	TRBV10-3	TRBD2
CASSRGTGGNYGYTF	TGTGCCAGCAGCCGCGGGACAGGGGGAAACTATGGCTACACCTTC	TRBJ1-2	NA	TRBV7-2	TRBD1
CASRNTGTSGYTF	TGTGCCAGCAGAAACACCGGGACATCTGGCTACACCTTC	TRBJ1-2	many	TRBV6-2/TRBV6-3	NA
CASSLLSEDTQYF	TGTGCCAGCAGCCTCCTTTCCGAAGATACGCAGTATTTT	TRBJ2-3	NA	TRBV9	NA
CASSLVFRGPYNEQFF	TGTGCCAGCAGCTTAGTTTTCAGGGGACCCTACAATGAGCAGTTCTTC	TRBJ2-1	NA	TRBV11-2	NA